This TCR beta chain was documented in a study of blood T cell repertoires in COVID-19 (dated by TCRdb to the early 2020s). General notes on the study: Samples from collaborators originated in the United States, Italy and Spain and spanned both the acute and convalescent phases of COVID-19. The material from the prospective study consisted of cDNA or gDNA derived from T cells, B-cell-depleted T cells, or PBMCs. Subjects who had been exposed to COVID-19, were actively infected with it, or had recovered from it provided the deeply sampled blood TCRbeta repertoires that made up the dataset. The repertoires were released in a freely available public database intended as a resource for research on the immune response to SARS-CoV-2. Samples came from the ongoing ImmuneRACE study (first 160 participants) plus 1,254 subjects from 6 global collaborators. Nearly every sample came with metadata listing a de-identified subject ID, COVID-19 status, age in years and sex. Where available, HLA class I and class II types were taken from metadata supplied by the sample provider and were not determined by assay-based typing.

TCRbeta CDR3 regions were amplified from genomic DNA using the immunoSEQ Assay, a bias-controlled multiplex PCR. As for how the authors treated the data: The number of nucleated cells in each sample was estimated from the amplification of reference gene primers within the assay. To quantify the absolute abundance of each unique TCRbeta CDR3 rearrangement, sequence reads were collapsed and filtered. Productive Simpson clonality was computed per sample as the square root of Simpson's diversity index over productive rearrangements. TCRdb limited this immuneACCESS table to in-frame rearrangements with V and J called. A share of clones is missing; checked studies link under half to unresolved V genes, and the rest is unexplained. V and J calls and clone size are copied from that table; D and trimming were computed from the DNA. The sample table holds roughly 13,000 clones, of which roughly 85% were seen once. The ten biggest clones cover about 17% of the sample.

Whole blood was collected in K2EDTA tubes by collaborating institutions according to the institutions' own protocols. For TCRbeta analysis, collaborator samples were shipped as frozen whole blood, as isolated PBMCs, or as DNA extracted from either sample type. Study-level results and caveats: The amount of clinical and demographic metadata varied by source and participant and was provided uncurated.

Comments on this clone: Its cognate antigen has yet to be identified. No base quality values were provided; no much bigger clone lies one nucleotide off.

Reading from cysteine to phenylalanine, the CDR3 counts 13 amino acids. Kept here is only the CDR3 DNA, which spans 39 bases and is read in frame from base 1. At the junction V is shortened by 10 bases and J by 3 bases, with 15 bases in between. CDR1 is given as LNHDA and CDR2 as SQIVND, both from the germline V gene (reference sequence). This TCR derives from a man between 35 and 55 years old with active or convalescent COVID-19. The chain was built from TRBV19 and TRBJ1-1; the D gene is possibly TRBD1, with 6 bases matching. Sequencing used peripheral blood. The nucleotide sequence is given as TGTGCCACCCTCCAGGGGAAGGACACTGAAGCTTTCTTT. This encodes CATLQGKDTEAFF.